A single sample gave rise to the 3 T cell receptor beta chains below, sequenced in a study of shared clonotypes between healthy human individuals. TCRdb's copy holds only in-frame clones and misses some; the assay was immunoSEQ multiplex PCR. In the table there are some 2.1 million clones, just under 95% of which are singletons. Positively selected for CCR7, the CD45RO-negative cells used as naive CD8 cells excluded terminally differentiated effector memory CD45RA+ cells. Sequencing was performed on naive CD8+ T cells sorted from blood. All receptors derive from a man between 18 and 29 years old in good health.

The chain is built from TRBV28 and TRBJ2-5; 10 bases are a match to TRBD1. Germline-derived CDR1 and CDR2 are MDHEN and SYDVKM. The junction had 2 bases not matched to a gene; V was cut back by 6 bases and J by 4 bases. The CDR3 runs to 13 residues. The CDR3 loop reads CASSRTGGETQYF. CDR3 DNA sequence: TGTGCCAGCAGCAGGACAGGGGGAGAGACCCAGTACTTC. The full variable domain, rest sourced from reference TRBV28 and TRBJ2-5, is DVKVTQSSRYLVKRTGEKVFLECVQDMDHENMFWYRQDPGLGLRLIYFSYDVKMKEKGDIPEGYSVSREKKERFSLILESASTNQTSMYLCASSRTGGETQYFGPGTRLLVL.

Notes on this clone: The germline gene is not matched at one end of the junction; a read error may be the cause. The chain couples TRBV7-7 to TRBJ2-5, with a weak D call TRBD2 (5 bases). Germline V CDR1 and CDR2: SSHAT, FNYEAQ (reference sequence). CDR3 size: 12 residues. The CDR3 nucleotides read TGTGCTAGCAGAGGGCAGCAAGAGACCCAGTACTTC. Translated, it gives CASRGQQETQYF.

The chain has TRBV19 and TRBJ2-3, with D possibly matching TRBD2 (5 bases). The CDR3 contains 16 residues. The germline CDR1 and CDR2 sequences are LNHDA and SQIVND (reference sequence). V was cut by 8 bases and J by 0 bases, with 18 bases left in between. This CDR3 reads CASSYVLAQSTDTQYF. DNA for the CDR3: TGTGCCAGTTCATATGTGCTAGCTCAAAGCACAGATACGCAGTATTTT.